The 24 T cell receptor beta chains below were found in one sample sequenced in a study of T cells expressing NK-cell markers. TCRdb reprocessed the 5' RACE reads, with one entry per CDR3 protein and no DNA. This table holds roughly 23,000 distinct CDR3 sequences. Sequences were obtained from blood T cells: a sorted CD56 or NKG2C T cell subset, CD4+ or CD8+ T cells, or bulk PBMC T cells (not recorded which). The receptors were gathered from a man aged 18-70 years in good health.

The chain employs TRBV6-6 and TRBJ1-4; absent DNA, TCRdb's TRBD1 call cannot be checked. The V gene's germline CDR1 is MNHNY and CDR2 SVGAGI (reference sequence). This CDR3 has 12 residues. This chain's CDR3 is CASGTGNEKLFF.

The J gene is TRBJ2-2, the V gene TRBV28. This CDR3 spans 12 amino acids. CDR1 is MDHEN and CDR2 is SYDVKM in the germline V gene. The CDR3 reads CASTLSTGELFF.

The chain has TRBV4-1 and TRBJ1-3. This CDR3 contains 12 residues. Germline V gives CDR1 MGHRA, CDR2 YSYEKL. CDR3 loop: CASSQVGNTIYF.

This chain links TRBV7-9 with TRBJ1-6; the D call from TCRdb, TRBD1, cannot be confirmed without DNA. CDR1 and CDR2 (germline): SEHNR, FQNEAQ (reference sequence). This CDR3 is 16 amino acids long. The CDR3 loop is CASSFRGDRGDSPLHF.

The chain joins TRBV7-2 to TRBJ2-7; TCRdb names TRBD1, which stays unverified in the absence of DNA. CDR3 size: 14 residues. Germline V gene lookup returns CDR1 SGHTA and CDR2 FQGNSA. CDR3 sequence: CASSLRDRGSEQYF.

The chain combines TRBV13 with TRBJ2-3. The germline V gene encodes CDR1 PRHDT and CDR2 FYEKMQ (reference sequence). The CDR3 is 13 residues long. This CDR3 reads CASSLGAADTQYF.

This chain connects TRBV6-2 or TRBV6-3 to TRBJ2-3; as DNA is missing, the TRBD1 call by TCRdb cannot be tested. The CDR3 covers 12 residues. CDR1 and CDR2 from the germline V gene are MNHEY and SVGEGT. CDR3 in amino acids: CATTGSTDTQYF.

The gene calls are TRBV6-1 and TRBJ1-3; TCRdb selects TRBD1, and the lack of DNA leaves this call unchecked. The CDR3 sequence is 14 residues long. Germline V lookup: CDR1 MNHNS, CDR2 SASEGT. CDR3 protein: CASSTGGSGNTIYF.

This chain uses TRBV19 with TRBJ1-5. The CDR3 spans 12 residues. The germline V gene encodes CDR1 LNHDA and CDR2 SQIVND (reference sequence). CDR3 protein: CASSITNQPQHF.

The rearrangement links TRBV7-9 to TRBJ2-7; the D gene TCRdb calls, TRBD1, cannot be checked with no DNA. From germline, CDR1 is SEHNR and CDR2 FQNEAQ (reference sequence). This CDR3 has 17 amino acids. CDR3 sequence reads: CASSFRENRPSSYEQYF.

V is TRBV19 and J is TRBJ1-6; TCRdb's D gene call, TRBD1, goes unchecked for lack of DNA. This CDR3 is built from 13 residues. The germline V gene encodes CDR1 LNHDA and CDR2 SQIVND (reference sequence). The chain's CDR3 is CASSRTGNSPLHF.

The V gene is TRBV4-2, the J gene TRBJ2-1; absent DNA, TCRdb's TRBD1 call cannot be checked. The CDR3 consists of 18 residues. Germline assignment: CDR1 LGHNA and CDR2 YNFKEQ. The CDR3 spells CASSQDERGLGSYNEQFF.

V and J are TRBV9 and TRBJ2-7; TCRdb lists TRBD2, though no DNA is available to test this call. CDR1 SGDLS and CDR2 YYNGEE come from the germline V gene. This CDR3 comprises 16 residues. CDR3 loop: CASSVGLYGSRSEQYF.

This chain joins TRBV6-2 or TRBV6-3 and TRBJ1-2; TCRdb gives TRBD1 as the D gene, but with no DNA this cannot be confirmed. Per germline, CDR1 MNHEY and CDR2 SVGEGT. There are 12 residues in the CDR3. The CDR3 here is CASSRRTPGYTF.

The V and J genes are TRBV5-1 and TRBJ2-5; TCRdb reports TRBD2, a call that lacks DNA to check it against. Germline assignment: CDR1 SGHRS and CDR2 YFSETQ. CDR3 size: 13 residues. This CDR3 is CASSLMKRETQYF.

This rearrangement joins TRBV5-1 to TRBJ2-7. In germline, CDR1 is SGHRS, CDR2 YFSETQ. The CDR3 is made up of 18 amino acids. The CDR3 sequence is CASSLEEAAASPGYEQYF.

The chain carries TRBV2 and TRBJ2-3. The CDR3 has 13 residues. The V gene's germline CDR1 is SNHLY and CDR2 FYNNEI. The CDR3 region is CASSEDLEDTQYF.

The rearrangement uses TRBV5-1 and TRBJ2-1; the D gene TCRdb calls, TRBD2, cannot be checked with no DNA. There are 17 residues in the CDR3. The V gene's germline CDR1 is SGHRS and CDR2 YFSETQ. The CDR3 reads CASSSGLAGDINDEQFF.

The chain carries TRBV20-1 and TRBJ1-3. The germline V gene encodes CDR1 DFQATT and CDR2 SNEGSKA (reference sequence). CDR3 length: 12 amino acids. The CDR3 sequence: CSVPFSGNTIYF.

The chain employs TRBV7-9 and TRBJ2-1; without DNA, the TCRdb call of TRBD2 cannot be checked. Looked up from germline, CDR1 is SEHNR and CDR2 is FQNEAQ (reference sequence). This CDR3 has 16 residues. The CDR3 sequence: CASSTSGRRFHNEQFF.

J is TRBJ2-1 and V is TRBV29-1; the D gene TCRdb calls, TRBD2, cannot be checked with no DNA. CDR3 length: 11 amino acids. Germline-derived CDR1 and CDR2 are SQVTM and ANQGSEA. CDR3 sequence: CSSVRGNEQFF.

This chain uses TRBV14 with TRBJ2-6; the TCRdb call, TRBD1, lacks DNA for checking. The CDR3 totals 17 residues. Per germline, CDR1 SGHDN and CDR2 FVKESK. The CDR3 here is CASSQIVGGAGANVLTF.

The chain joins TRBV20-1 to TRBJ2-3; TCRdb picks TRBD1, but there is no DNA to check that call. CDR1 is DFQATT, CDR2 SNEGSKA, per germline (reference sequence). The CDR3 sequence is 12 residues long. CDR3 in amino acids: CSGRGGQVTQYF.

The rearrangement uses TRBV7-2 and TRBJ2-1; the TRBD1 assignment by TCRdb is unverifiable without DNA. The CDR3 loop spans 15 amino acids. Germline CDR1 reads SGHTA; CDR2 reads FQGNSA. CDR3 sequence: CASTRTGSSYNEQFF.